A single sample gave rise to the 28 T cell receptor beta chains below, sequenced in a study of shared clonotypes between healthy human individuals. TCRdb's table, derived via immunoSEQ multiplex PCR, lists solely in-frame clones and lacks some. In the table there are around 2.1 million clones, approximately 94% of which are singletons. Sequencing was carried out using naive CD4+ T cells sorted from blood. Subset indicated: CD45RA+ positively selected. Receptor source: a man aged 18-30 years in good health.

The chain combines TRBV27 with TRBJ2-5; 12 bases align to TRBD2. Germline assignment: CDR1 MNHEY and CDR2 SMNVEV (reference sequence). J lost 8 bases, V lost 6 bases, and 7 bases had no gene match. CDR3 length equals 14 residues. The CDR3 spells CASRRLAGEVTQYF. The CDR3 DNA reads as TGTGCCAGCAGGAGACTAGCGGGAGAGGTTACCCAGTACTTC.

V usage is TRBV2 and J usage is TRBJ2-7; TRBD2 matches at 10 bases. V was clipped by 7 bases and J by 3 bases; unmatched bases: 12. This CDR3 has 16 amino acids. CDR1 and CDR2 (germline): SNHLY, FYNNEI. CDR3 in amino acids: CASILRGSGRNYEQYF. The CDR3 region has the DNA TGTGCCAGCATCCTCAGGGGTAGCGGGAGGAACTACGAGCAGTACTTC.

This chain connects TRBV10-3 to TRBJ2-1, with 7 positions matching TRBD1. The CDR3 is 12 residues long. Trimming cost V 10 bases and J 2 bases; bases outside gene matches: 2. CDR1 is ENHRY, CDR2 SYGVKD, per germline. This chain's CDR3 is CATGTAYNEQFF. DNA for the CDR3: TGTGCCACAGGGACAGCCTACAATGAGCAGTTCTTC.

This chain joins TRBV4-1 and TRBJ1-1, with 12 bases fitting TRBD1. This CDR3 region has 16 residues. Germline V gene data show CDR1 as MGHRA and CDR2 as YSYEKL. The V and J ends lost 1 base and 4 bases, in that order; junction bases with no gene match: 4. CDR3 in amino acids: CASSQGGQGAVTEAFF. In DNA form, the CDR3 reads TGCGCCAGCAGCCAAGGGGGACAGGGGGCGGTCACTGAAGCTTTCTTT.

The chain carries TRBV27 and TRBJ1-1, with 8 bases identical to TRBD1. V shed 6 bases, J shed 3 bases, and the junction held 15 bases outside the gene matches. Germline-derived CDR1 and CDR2 are MNHEY and SMNVEV (reference sequence). The CDR3 consists of 17 residues. CDR3: CASSPGRGRRKDTEAFF. The CDR3 DNA reads TGTGCCAGCAGCCCCGGCAGGGGGCGGAGAAAGGACACTGAAGCTTTCTTT.

The rearrangement uses TRBV7-9 and TRBJ2-5; either TRBD1 or TRBD2 may fit D (5 bases each). The DNA end is more similar to TRBJ2-7, so the J call may be wrong. Germline V gives CDR1 SEHNR, CDR2 FQNEAQ (reference sequence). The CDR3 sequence is 15 residues long. The CDR3 DNA reads as TGTGCCAGCAGCTTAGCGAGTCCAGGGACCCACGAGCAGTACTTC. Amino acids: CASSLASPGTHEQYF.

V usage is TRBV7-2 and J usage is TRBJ2-7, with D possibly being TRBD2 (6 bases). Trimming removed 5 bases from V and 6 bases from J, with 17 bases in between. Germline values: CDR1 SGHTA, CDR2 FQGNSA. This CDR3 comprises 14 residues. As DNA, the CDR3 is TGTGCCAGCAGCCCACAACTTTCTAGCGTCGAGCAGTACTTC. The encoded protein is CASSPQLSSVEQYF.

The chain employs TRBV19 and TRBJ1-5, with a tentative D call TRBD1 (5 bases). The germline V and J ends were trimmed by 10 bases and 1 base, with 20 bases remaining between them. This CDR3 comprises 16 residues. The germline V gene encodes CDR1 LNHDA and CDR2 SQIVND (reference sequence). CDR3 sequence reads: CATAFSGLGSNQPQHF. The CDR3 DNA is TGTGCCACCGCGTTTTCGGGGCTCGGCAGCAATCAGCCCCAGCATTTT.

This chain joins TRBV6-5 and TRBJ2-5, with 11 bases matching TRBD2. This CDR3 comprises 15 residues. Germline assignment: CDR1 MNHEY and CDR2 SVGAGI. V was clipped by 6 bases and J by 5 bases; unmatched bases: 8. The DNA for the CDR3 is TGTGCCAGCAGGGGTAGCGGGAGGGCCGTGGAGACCCAGTACTTC. Its translation is CASRGSGRAVETQYF.

The V gene is TRBV10-3, the J gene TRBJ2-4, with 10 bases that match TRBD2. Unmatched junction bases numbered 3, after V lost 0 bases and J lost 7 bases. The CDR3 totals 15 residues. In germline, CDR1 is ENHRY, CDR2 SYGVKD. The CDR3: CAISESVTSGNIQYF. For the CDR3, the DNA is TGTGCCATCAGTGAGTCGGTGACTAGCGGGAACATTCAGTACTTC.

The genes are TRBV13 and TRBJ2-5; TRBD2 matches 14 bases. The CDR3 extends over 19 amino acids. The V gene end was trimmed by 5 bases and the J gene end by 7 bases; junction bases not matched to a gene: 18. Germline loops: CDR1 PRHDT, CDR2 FYEKMQ (reference sequence). The CDR3 sequence is CASSPGLAGAGGEAGTQYF. In nucleotides, the CDR3 is TGTGCCAGCAGCCCGGGACTAGCGGGAGCAGGGGGTGAGGCGGGGACCCAGTACTTC.

This chain joins TRBV2 and TRBJ2-3; the match to TRBD1 covers 7 bases. The CDR3 is made up of 17 amino acids. Losses at the gene ends were 4 bases for V and 0 bases for J; bases not matched to a gene: 10. Germline CDR1 reads SNHLY; CDR2 reads FYNNEI. The CDR3 spells CASSGLGGVGSTDTQYF. The CDR3 region has the DNA TGTGCCAGCAGTGGGCTAGGGGGCGTCGGGAGCACAGATACGCAGTATTTT. Supplemented by reference TRBV2 and TRBJ2-3, the full variable domain reads EPEVTQTPSHQVTQMGQEVILRCVPISNHLYFYWYRQILGQKVEFLVSFYNNEISEKSEIFDDQFSVERPDGSNFTLKIRSTKLEDSAMYFCASSGLGGVGSTDTQYFGPGTRLTVL.

The chain has TRBV5-1 and TRBJ2-7, with D maybe TRBD2 (6 bases). Germline V gives CDR1 SGHRS, CDR2 YFSETQ. This CDR3 has 16 residues. V was pared by 0 bases and J by 3 bases, with 16 bases between. The CDR3 spells CASSLAEGQGGYEQYF. The CDR3 region has the DNA TGCGCCAGCAGCTTGGCGGAGGGGCAGGGAGGCTACGAGCAGTACTTC.

The chain carries TRBV6-1 and TRBJ2-7; D unclear. The CDR3 has 15 residues. V shed 1 base and J shed 4 bases, with 14 bases lying between them. The germline V gene has CDR1 MNHNS and CDR2 SASEGT. CDR3 nucleotide sequence: TGTGCCAGCAGTGAAGACACCGCCTCCCTTTACGAGCAGTACTTC. Translation gives CASSEDTASLYEQYF.

The chain uses TRBV27 and TRBJ1-4; 9 bases are shared with TRBD1. Trimming at V came to 4 bases and at J to 8 bases, leaving 5 bases not matched to a gene. The CDR3 contains 14 residues. CDR1 and CDR2 (germline): MNHEY, SMNVEV (reference sequence). CDR3 sequence reads: CASSSRTGEEKLFF. The DNA for the CDR3 is TGTGCCAGCAGTTCTCGGACAGGGGAGGAAAAACTGTTTTTT.

This CDR3 is CASSAEVGTEAFF. As DNA, the CDR3 is TGCGCCAGCAGCGCCGAGGTGGGCACTGAAGCTTTCTTT. The chain joins TRBV5-1 to TRBJ1-1; D remains ambiguous. Trimming took 4 bases from V and 4 from J, leaving 11 bases between them. The CDR3 sequence is 13 residues long. Germline CDR1 and CDR2: SGHRS and YFSETQ.

The chain combines TRBV27 with TRBJ2-7, with TRBD1 identical over 8 bases. The CDR3 has 11 residues. Losses at the gene ends were 5 bases for V and 12 bases for J; bases not matched to a gene: 6. Germline V gene lookup returns CDR1 MNHEY and CDR2 SMNVEV (reference sequence). The CDR3 protein is CASSLDRVVYF. In nucleotides, the CDR3 is TGTGCCAGCAGTCTGGACAGGGTGGTGTACTTC.

V and J are TRBV5-1 and TRBJ1-1; D may be TRBD1 (6 bases). This CDR3 has 14 residues. The germline V and J ends were trimmed by 4 bases and 5 bases, with 15 bases remaining between them. CDR1 and CDR2 from the germline V gene are SGHRS and YFSETQ. The chain's CDR3 is CASSRAGEGTEAFF. The CDR3, as DNA: TGCGCCAGCAGCAGAGCAGGGGAAGGAACTGAAGCTTTCTTT.

The V and J genes are TRBV7-6 and TRBJ1-3; D not certain. Germline V gene data show CDR1 as SGHVS and CDR2 as FNYEAQ. This CDR3 contains 15 residues. V was trimmed by 4 bases and J by 0 bases, leaving 10 bases between them. CDR3 nucleotides: TGTGCCAGCAGCTCGATCCCAGTCTCTGGAAACACCATATATTTT. Translated: CASSSIPVSGNTIYF.

The chain carries TRBV9 and TRBJ2-3; 7 bases are a match to TRBD2. The V gene's germline CDR1 is SGDLS and CDR2 YYNGEE. Trimming took 4 bases from V and 1 from J; bases not matched to a gene: 9. The length of the CDR3 is 16 residues. CDR3 bases: TGTGCCAGCAGCCGGGTACTGGGAGGGGGCACAGATACGCAGTATTTT. It codes for CASSRVLGGGTDTQYF.

On this clone itself: In the same sample, other DNA sequences code for this CDR3. The chain couples TRBV2 to TRBJ2-7; no definite D call. Per germline, CDR1 SNHLY and CDR2 FYNNEI. V was shortened by 2 bases and J by 5 bases, with 4 bases between the two germline ends. The CDR3 extends over 11 amino acids. CDR3 in amino acids: CASSESHEQYF. CDR3 bases: TGTGCCAGCAGTGAAAGCCACGAGCAGTACTTC.

Worth noting for this clone: Other nucleotide sequences in the sample specify the same CDR3. V gene TRBV6-5 combines with J gene TRBJ1-1; unclear D gene. Germline V gene sequence: CDR1 MNHEY, CDR2 SVGAGI. The V gene lost 2 bases and the J gene lost 1 base, with 5 bases spanning the gap. The CDR3 contains 13 residues. CDR3 nucleotides: TGTGCCAGCAGTTACGAGCGGAACACTGAAGCTTTCTTT. It is translated as CASSYERNTEAFF.

In its sample, this clone was seen once. The gene calls are TRBV7-2 and TRBJ1-2; the D is unclear. The CDR3 loop spans 13 amino acids. Germline V gives CDR1 SGHTA, CDR2 FQGNSA. V lost 9 bases to trimming and J lost 0 bases, with 11 bases between them. The CDR3 nucleotides are TGTGCCAGTGGCCGGGAGGCTAACTATGGCTACACCTTC. Translation: CASGREANYGYTF.

The rearrangement uses TRBV6-5 and TRBJ1-6; D unclear. CDR1 MNHEY and CDR2 SVGAGI come from the germline V gene. V was pared by 0 bases and J by 8 bases, with 11 bases between. This CDR3 contains 15 residues. CDR3 region: CASSYSPGHDSPLHF. The CDR3, as DNA: TGTGCCAGCAGTTACTCACCAGGTCACGATTCACCCCTCCACTTT.

This clone was found once. The rearrangement uses TRBV25-1 and TRBJ1-1; D gene uncertain. Germline V gives CDR1 MGHDK, CDR2 SYGVNS. The CDR3 consists of 13 residues. The germline V and J ends were trimmed by 4 bases and 2 bases, with 8 bases remaining between them. The DNA for the CDR3 is TGTGCCAGCAGTGGTTGGGCTAACACTGAAGCTTTCTTT. It translates to CASSGWANTEAFF.

The chain carries TRBV5-1 and TRBJ1-4; possibly TRBD1 for D (6 bases). This CDR3 is built from 15 residues. The V end lost 0 bases, the J end lost 6 bases, and 12 bases lay between the germline ends. The germline CDR1 and CDR2 sequences are SGHRS and YFSETQ. The CDR3 sequence is CASSLEPGAYEKLFF. In DNA form, the CDR3 reads TGCGCCAGCAGCTTGGAACCGGGGGCGTATGAAAAACTGTTTTTT.

Here the CDR3 reads CASSLHSGKSSYEQYF. The DNA of the CDR3 is TGTGCCAGCAGCCTACATAGCGGGAAAAGCTCCTACGAGCAGTACTTC. The genes are TRBV7-9 and TRBJ2-7; 8 bases line up with TRBD2. CDR1 is SEHNR and CDR2 is FQNEAQ in the germline V gene (reference sequence). CDR3 length equals 16 residues. After removal of 5 bases from V and 0 bases from J, the junction contained 9 bases not matched to a gene.

V gene TRBV5-4 combines with J gene TRBJ2-3, with 8 bases aligning to TRBD1. Germline V gene lookup returns CDR1 SGHNT and CDR2 YYREEE (reference sequence). This CDR3 has 14 residues. V shed 8 bases, J shed 0 bases, and the junction held 5 bases outside the gene matches. The CDR3 here is CASRTGLSTDTQYF. CDR3 bases: TGTGCCAGTCGGACAGGGTTAAGCACAGATACGCAGTATTTT.